This entry features one T cell receptor (beta chain) sequence. This clonotype has ten or more counts. Its antigen remains undetermined. Base quality data are lacking; no much larger clone is found one base away. The method was multiplex PCR. For sequencing, an Illumina HiSeq 4000 was employed. TCR beta libraries were built with iRepertoire HTBI primers and Arm-PCR amplification of CDR3 regions. Gel purification was performed on PCR products prior to sequencing. Per the authors' processing: A total of some 65 TRBV and 14 TRBJ segments were identified across samples and were used for gene usage analysis of CDR3 amino acid clonotypes. COPE and FqMerger were used to merge filtered high-quality paired reads into contigs. Contigs were aligned with BLAST to IMGT TRBV, TRBD and TRBJ reference genes, and CDR3 was defined per IMGT. Highly expanded clones were defined as clonotypes with a frequency above 0.1%. Shannon entropy was used to measure repertoire diversity, and the Gini coefficient was used to measure V-J evenness. A clonotype was considered public if more than one individual shared it. Clones were called with MiXCR by TCRdb after fastp trimmed the public reads at Q25, and only in-frame beta chains were retained. Every entry covers one CDR3 protein and lists the most common genes and DNA from its rows. TCRdb, not the original authors, processed these V and J calls. For this sample the table gives 550,000 to 600,000 distinct CDR3 sequences, of which about 16% were detected only once. The ten largest clones add up to about 12% of the sample.

The entry originates in a study of regulatory T cells in long-lasting Graves disease (dated by TCRdb to the early 2020s). Context from the whole study: In the newly diagnosed Graves' disease group, patients had been taking antithyroid drugs for less than 3 months. Peripheral blood TCR sequencing and RNA sequencing compared persistent Graves' disease patients with newly diagnosed Graves' disease patients. The study took place in China and was registered as a clinical trial. A total of roughly 35 samples were covered by TCR sequencing, comprising some 13 persistent and around 20 newly diagnosed Graves' disease patients.

The sample's time point label, in plain terms: newly diagnosed GD, antithyroid drugs for less than 3 months. For both TCR sequencing and RNA sequencing, RNA was extracted from PBMCs using TRIzol. Graves' disease was diagnosed according to American Thyroid Association guidelines. The patients came from an endocrinology department in Xi'an, China. From each patient, about 9 milliliters of peripheral blood was collected into an EDTA anticoagulant tube. Ficoll Paque Plus density gradient separation was used to isolate PBMCs, and no additional T cell sorting was done. RNA quality was checked with an Agilent 2100 Bioanalyzer and agarose gel, and concentration with a NanoDrop 2000. Measured from the cysteine to the phenylalanine, the CDR3 is 16 residues long. Kept here is only the CDR3 DNA, which spans 48 bases and is read in frame from base 1. CDR1 SNHLY and CDR2 FYNNEI are derived from the germline V gene. V is cut by 6 bases and J by 0 bases, and the space between the germline ends is 18 bases.

General study outcomes and caveats: Only peripheral blood was studied, because thyroid tissue, the primary lesion, was inaccessible. TRBV28, TRBJ1-2 and TRBJ2-5 were preferentially used in persistent disease, while TRBV20-1 and TRBJ2-1 were favored in newly diagnosed disease. Only the TCR beta chain was sequenced and analyzed. As a limitation, the authors acknowledged that the small sample size may reduce accuracy. Lower TCR Shannon entropy and fewer highly expanded clones were observed in persistent Graves' disease patients than in newly diagnosed patients, which suggested clonal expansion. A larger number of public clonotypes was shared among persistent patients (more than 2,500) than among newly diagnosed patients (approximately 930).

Another study also made use of these data, one on T cells in Graves' hyperthyroidism and ophthalmopathy. The second study also describes: Stable Graves' hyperthyroidism was defined as no progression to ophthalmopathy during 18 months of follow-up. Hyperthyroidism patients were aged 18 to 65 years and newly diagnosed, with disease duration of less than 2 months. Any patient with an uncontrolled infection, another autoimmune disease, pregnancy or lactation was excluded. Clinical symptoms, serum thyroxine and TRAb, thyroid ultrasound, and orbital computed tomography formed the basis for the diagnoses. The first round of RT-PCR for the TCR CDR3 was performed with the HTBI primer set and the Qiagen OneStep RT-PCR kit. Most expanded thyroid clonotypes (frequency above 0.001) were also found in blood, which suggests that blood repertoires may mirror thyroid immune responses. A 13 V-J signature model separated ophthalmopathy from stable hyperthyroidism, with 87.88% sensitivity and 81% to 82% specificity in cross-validation and 80%/75% in testing. During validation, the model predicted progression to ophthalmopathy a median of about 6.5 months ahead of onset, with almost 71% sensitivity and about 75% specificity. TCR V-J signatures able to tell the groups apart were searched for in a discovery cohort of around 95 patients, of whom approximately 40 had Graves' ophthalmopathy and 55 to 60 had stable Graves' hyperthyroidism. An independent validation cohort of about 19 hyperthyroidism patients and about 15 patients who later progressed to ophthalmopathy tested prospective prediction of ophthalmopathy. The 100 or so discovery patients were randomly divided into training and test sets at a 7:3 ratio. In addition, the study compared T-cell repertoires in thyroid tissue and in blood from roughly six Graves' hyperthyroidism patients. Once sampling was done, hyperthyroidism patients were given methimazole at a starting dose of 30 mg daily, whereas ophthalmopathy patients were given high-dose intravenous methylprednisolone. A second multiplex PCR round built the libraries, followed by size selection and purification. The libraries were sequenced on an Illumina HiSeq2000 using paired-end 100 bp reads. SOAPnuke was used to process the raw data, with reads discarded if the reads contained adapters or uncalled bases, had a mean Phred below 15, or lacked an exact constant-primer or identifier match. COPE v1.2.5 was used to merge the high-quality paired reads, and each unique nucleotide sequence was defined as a clonotype. MiTCR v1.1 was used to align the clonotypes against IMGT TRBV, TRBD and TRBJ reference segments. Only V-J combinations with frequency above 0.0001, covering about 99% of repertoires, were analysed. The TCS score was defined as F50 (clonal expansion) divided by E x V (chaos), with BLOSUM62-based TCRdist calculated between CDR3 peptides within each V-J. Welch's t-statistics and random forest reduced 500 to 550 V-J features to 10 to 15, which were used in a naive Bayes classifier (R e1071). No statistical method was used to set the sample size in advance, and investigators knew the group allocation. According to the paper, TCR Vbeta CDR3 sequencing was carried out on 135 peripheral blood samples, which came from 40 to 45 ophthalmopathy, 80 or so hyperthyroidism and roughly 17 progressor patients.

The sample consisted of peripheral blood mononuclear cells (PBMCs), taken at new diagnosis, from a patient treated with antithyroid drugs. The V gene is TRBV2 and the J gene is TRBJ2-7; D gene: possibly TRBD2, on 5 matching bases. This sequence originates from a man younger than 35 with Graves disease. Donor details come from another sample of the same person, matched by shared clones. CDR3 sequence: CASSSPPVGSSYEQYF. Here is the DNA: TGTGCCAGCAGCTCCCCCCCGGTGGGGAGCTCCTACGAGCAGTACTTC.